This is a list of T cell receptor beta chains from one sample in a study of T cells in Graves' hyperthyroidism and ophthalmopathy. TCRdb recomputed calls from the multiplex PCR reads with MiXCR, one row per CDR3 protein. The profile shows fewer than 450,000 distinct CDR3 sequences, roughly 17% of them singletons. The sequenced sample was blood. The receptors originated from a woman aged 30 to 39 with Graves' hyperthyroidism that later progressed to Graves' ophthalmopathy. The CDR3 runs from the conserved cysteine through the conserved F or W. A D gene is named only where the DNA matches it firmly. The size entry is marked missing in some rows and otherwise reads once, few, many or a size class.

d_gene | j_gene | v_gene | abundance | CDR3aa | CDR3nt
. | TRBJ2-5 | TRBV29-1 | many | CSVDVGIGETQYF | TGCAGCGTTGATGTAGGGATAGGAGAGACCCAGTACTTC
. | TRBJ2-7 | TRBV9 | many | CASSPHEVFYEQYF | TGTGCCAGCAGCCCCCACGAGGTTTTCTACGAGCAGTACTTC
. | TRBJ1-1 | TRBV6-1 | many | CASSGSRDAEAFF | TGTGCCAGCAGTGGTTCAAGGGACGCTGAAGCTTTCTTT
TRBD1 | TRBJ1-3 | TRBV7-9 | many | CASSQRGGSSGNTIYF | TGTGCCAGCAGTCAAAGAGGGGGCAGCTCTGGAAACACCATATATTTT
TRBD1 | TRBJ1-2 | TRBV12-3/TRBV12-4 | . | CASSLAGTGGAYTF | TGTGCCAGCAGTTTAGCTGGGACAGGGGGCGCCTACACCTTC
. | TRBJ1-2 | TRBV24-1 | . | CATSASQINYGYTF | TGTGCCACCTCAGCATCACAGATTAACTATGGCTACACCTTC
. | TRBJ1-4 | TRBV5-1 | many | CASSLVLRTATNEKLFF | TGCGCCAGCAGCTTGGTCCTCCGAACGGCAACTAATGAAAAACTGTTTTTT
. | TRBJ2-7 | TRBV3-1 | many | CASGGAGDNEQYF | TGTGCCAGCGGGGGGGCCGGTGATAACGAGCAGTACTTC
. | TRBJ1-5 | TRBV19 | many | CATGTLYSNQPQHF | TGTGCCACCGGGACACTGTATAGCAATCAGCCCCAGCATTTT
TRBD2 | TRBJ2-1 | TRBV2 | many | CASLESAGGYNEQFF | TGTGCCAGCTTAGAATCAGCGGGGGGCTACAATGAGCAGTTCTTC
TRBD1 | TRBJ2-6 | TRBV5-1 | . | CASSPWDRPLSWANVLTF | TGCGCCAGCAGCCCCTGGGACAGACCTCTTTCTTGGGCCAACGTCCTGACTTTC
. | TRBJ1-1 | TRBV5-1 | few | CASSEGMNTEAFF | TGCGCCAGCAGCGAGGGGATGAACACTGAAGCTTTCTTT
. | TRBJ2-2 | TRBV3-1 | . | CASSQVGPNTGELFF | TGTGCCAGCAGCCAAGTAGGGCCGAACACCGGGGAGCTGTTTTTT
. | TRBJ2-5 | TRBV14 | many | CASSLLQGGGETQYF | TGTGCCAGCAGCCTCCTGCAGGGAGGGGGAGAGACCCAGTACTTC
. | TRBJ1-6 | TRBV19 | few | CASSTDRSYNSPLHF | TGTGCCAGTAGTACGGACCGCTCCTATAATTCACCCCTCCACTTT
TRBD1 | TRBJ2-5 | TRBV19 | many | CASSTYRGRGETQYF | TGTGCCAGTAGTACGTACAGGGGGCGGGGAGAGACCCAGTACTTC
TRBD1 | TRBJ1-5 | TRBV2 | many | CASSGGTGSQPQHF | TGTGCCAGCAGTGGCGGGACAGGGTCTCAGCCCCAGCATTTT
. | TRBJ2-7 | TRBV15 | many | CATSRDVGTFYEQYF | TGTGCCACCAGCAGAGATGTGGGTACATTCTACGAGCAGTACTTC
. | TRBJ1-2 | TRBV25-1 | many | CASSDLGDPIYGYTF | TGTGCCAGCAGTGACTTGGGGGACCCTATCTATGGCTACACCTTC
TRBD1 | TRBJ1-2 | TRBV4-1 | once | CASSQKPGGLGYTF | TGCGCCAGCAGCCAAAAACCAGGGGGCCTGGGCTACACCTTC
. | TRBJ2-5 | TRBV20-1 | many | CSASSVASEIQYF | TGCAGTGCTAGCAGTGTCGCTAGCGAGATACAGTACTTC
. | TRBJ2-7 | TRBV25-1 | few | CASTRGTLREQYF | TGTGCCAGCACCCGCGGCACGTTACGCGAGCAGTACTTC
. | TRBJ1-1 | TRBV6-2/TRBV6-3 | . | CACSVKENTEAFF | TGTGCCTGCAGCGTCAAAGAGAACACTGAAGCTTTCTTT
TRBD2 | TRBJ2-1 | TRBV7-6 | . | CASSLGASGSFSPRDNEQFF | TGTGCCAGCAGCTTAGGGGCTAGCGGGAGTTTTAGTCCCCGAGACAATGAGCAGTTCTTC
. | TRBJ2-2 | TRBV5-8 | . | CASTVRGGTGELFF | TGTGCCAGCACCGTACGAGGGGGGACCGGGGAGCTGTTTTTT
. | TRBJ1-5 | TRBV19 | few | CASSMNRDSNQPQHF | TGTGCCAGTAGTATGAACAGGGATAGCAATCAGCCCCAGCATTTT
. | TRBJ2-2 | TRBV28 | . | CASSERGDTGELFF | TGTGCCAGCAGTGAGAGAGGCGACACCGGGGAGCTGTTTTTT
TRBD2 | TRBJ2-3 | TRBV24-1 | many | CATEASGSLSTDTQYF | TGTGCCACGGAAGCTAGCGGGAGCCTTAGCACAGATACGCAGTATTTT
. | TRBJ1-2 | TRBV7-2 | . | CASSPEIANYGYTF | TGTGCCAGCAGCCCGGAGATCGCTAACTATGGCTACACCTTC